The T cell receptor (beta chain) under discussion was sequenced for a study of blood T cell repertoires in COVID-19. As for the study in general: Whether acute or convalescent, the COVID-19 samples came from the United States, Italy and Spain.

Original methodology: Estimation of nucleated cell counts was performed using reference gene primer amplification. Measured with immunoSEQ multiplex PCR; TCRdb has only the in-frame clones, and not every one. D and trimming come from the DNA, and the V and J calls and clone size come from that table. The data show a few hundred thousand clones, about 88% seen once. The CDR3 spans 14 residues. V dropped 4 bases and J dropped 4; count of bases not matched to a gene: 8. From germline, CDR1 is SQVTM and CDR2 ANQGSEA. The clonotype originates from a woman between 18 and 29 years old who had been exposed to COVID-19. J is TRBJ2-7 and V is TRBV29-1; TRBD1 matches 9 bases. The sequenced sample consisted of PBMCs or T cells enriched from blood (not recorded which). CDR3 bases: TGCAGCGTTGGCCTGGGACAGGGTGGGTACGAGCAGTACTTC. This translates into CSVGLGQGGYEQYF.